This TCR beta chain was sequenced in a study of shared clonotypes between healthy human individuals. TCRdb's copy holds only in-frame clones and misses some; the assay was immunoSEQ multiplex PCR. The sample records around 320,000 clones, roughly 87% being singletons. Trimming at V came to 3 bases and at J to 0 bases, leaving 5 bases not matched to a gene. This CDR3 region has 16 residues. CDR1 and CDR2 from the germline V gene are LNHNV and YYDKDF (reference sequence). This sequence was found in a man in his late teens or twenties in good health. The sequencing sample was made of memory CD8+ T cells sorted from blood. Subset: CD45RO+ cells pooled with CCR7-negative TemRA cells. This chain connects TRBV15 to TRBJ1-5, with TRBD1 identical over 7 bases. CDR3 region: CATSRADRDSNQPQHF. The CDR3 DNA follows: TGTGCCACCAGCAGGGCCGACAGGGATAGCAATCAGCCCCAGCATTTT.